This section outlines one T cell receptor beta chain sequence together with its context. This CDR3 has 13 amino acids. V gave up 5 bases and J gave up 2 bases, with 10 bases separating them. Here immunoSEQ multiplex PCR was the method, and the copy in TCRdb shows in-frame clones only, minus some. The data hold about 80,000 clones, with 70% to 80% observed a single time. The sample originates from a study of blood T cell repertoires in COVID-19. The chain carries TRBV12-3 or TRBV12-4 and TRBJ2-7, with D perhaps TRBD2 (7 bases). The receptor's source is a man in his 70s with active or convalescent COVID-19. Sample: peripheral blood. CDR3 sequence reads: CASSGGATYEQYF. Here the CDR3 DNA reads TGTGCCAGCAGTGGGGGGGCAACCTACGAGCAGTACTTC.